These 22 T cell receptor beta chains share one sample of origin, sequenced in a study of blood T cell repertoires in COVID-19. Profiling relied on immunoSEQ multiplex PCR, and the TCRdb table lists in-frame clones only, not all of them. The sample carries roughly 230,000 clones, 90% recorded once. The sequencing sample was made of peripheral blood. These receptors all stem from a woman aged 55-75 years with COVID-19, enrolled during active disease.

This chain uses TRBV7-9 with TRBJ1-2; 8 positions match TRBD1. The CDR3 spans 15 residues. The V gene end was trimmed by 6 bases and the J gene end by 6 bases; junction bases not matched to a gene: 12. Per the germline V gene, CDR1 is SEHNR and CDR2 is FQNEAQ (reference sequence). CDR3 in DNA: TGTGCCAGCAGTTCCCGGCCGACAGGGGATCATGGCTACACCTTC. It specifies CASSSRPTGDHGYTF.

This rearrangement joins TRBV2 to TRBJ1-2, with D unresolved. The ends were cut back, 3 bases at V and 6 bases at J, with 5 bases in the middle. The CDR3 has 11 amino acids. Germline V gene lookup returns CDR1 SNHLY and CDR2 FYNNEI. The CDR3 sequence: CASSDPDGYTF. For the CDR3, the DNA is TGTGCCAGCAGTGATCCCGATGGCTACACCTTC.

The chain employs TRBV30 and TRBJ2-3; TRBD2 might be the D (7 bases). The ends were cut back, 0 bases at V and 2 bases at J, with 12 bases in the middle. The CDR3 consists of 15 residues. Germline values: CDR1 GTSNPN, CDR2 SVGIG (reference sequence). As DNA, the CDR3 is TGTGCCTGGAGTGTATGGGGGGGCGTCACAGATACGCAGTATTTT. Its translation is CAWSVWGGVTDTQYF.

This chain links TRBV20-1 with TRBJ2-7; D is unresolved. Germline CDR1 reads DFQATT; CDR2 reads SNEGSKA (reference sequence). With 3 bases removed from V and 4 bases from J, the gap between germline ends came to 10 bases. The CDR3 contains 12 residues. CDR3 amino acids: CSASTRRYEQYF. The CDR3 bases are TGCAGTGCTAGTACGCGCAGGTACGAGCAGTACTTC.

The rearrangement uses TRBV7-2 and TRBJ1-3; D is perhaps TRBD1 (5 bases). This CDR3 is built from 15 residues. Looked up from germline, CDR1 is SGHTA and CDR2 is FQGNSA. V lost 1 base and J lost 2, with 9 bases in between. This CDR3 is CASSLGGLAGNTIYF. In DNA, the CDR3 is TGTGCCAGCAGCTTAGGGGGCCTTGCTGGAAACACCATATATTTT.

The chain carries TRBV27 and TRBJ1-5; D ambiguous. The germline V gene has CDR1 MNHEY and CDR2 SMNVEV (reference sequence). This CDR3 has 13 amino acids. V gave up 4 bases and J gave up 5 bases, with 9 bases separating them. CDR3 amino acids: CASSYSGYQPQHF. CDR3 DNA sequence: TGTGCCAGCAGTTACAGCGGTTATCAGCCCCAGCATTTT.

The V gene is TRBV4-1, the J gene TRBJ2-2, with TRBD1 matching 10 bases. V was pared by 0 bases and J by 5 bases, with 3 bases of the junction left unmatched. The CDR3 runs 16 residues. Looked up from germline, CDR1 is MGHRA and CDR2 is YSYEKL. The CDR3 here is CASSQDPGQGTGELFF. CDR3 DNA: TGCGCCAGCAGCCAAGATCCGGGACAGGGGACCGGGGAGCTGTTTTTT.

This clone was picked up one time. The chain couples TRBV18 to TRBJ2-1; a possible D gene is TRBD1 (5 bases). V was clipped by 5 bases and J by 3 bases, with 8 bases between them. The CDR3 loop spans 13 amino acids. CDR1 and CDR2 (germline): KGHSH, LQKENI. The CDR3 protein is CASSSDSYNEQFF. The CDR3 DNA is TGTGCCAGCTCATCCGACAGCTACAATGAGCAGTTCTTC.

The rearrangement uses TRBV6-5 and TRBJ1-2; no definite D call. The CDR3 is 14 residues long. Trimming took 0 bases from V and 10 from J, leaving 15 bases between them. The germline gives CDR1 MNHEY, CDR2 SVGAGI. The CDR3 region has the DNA TGTGCCAGCAGTTACTCGAAGGAGACTCCTTCCTACACCTTC. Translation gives CASSYSKETPSYTF.

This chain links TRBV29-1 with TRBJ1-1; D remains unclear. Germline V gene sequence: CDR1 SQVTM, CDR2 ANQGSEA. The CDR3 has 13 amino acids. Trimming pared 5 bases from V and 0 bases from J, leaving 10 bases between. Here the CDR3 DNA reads TGCAGCGTTTCACGGGAATTGAACACTGAAGCTTTCTTT. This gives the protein CSVSRELNTEAFF.

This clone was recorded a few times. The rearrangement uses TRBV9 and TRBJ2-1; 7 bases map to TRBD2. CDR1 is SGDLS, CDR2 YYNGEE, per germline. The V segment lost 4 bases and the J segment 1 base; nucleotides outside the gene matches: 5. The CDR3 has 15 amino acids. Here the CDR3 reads CASSSGEGSYNEQFF. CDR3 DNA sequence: TGTGCCAGCAGCTCGGGGGAGGGGTCCTACAATGAGCAGTTCTTC.

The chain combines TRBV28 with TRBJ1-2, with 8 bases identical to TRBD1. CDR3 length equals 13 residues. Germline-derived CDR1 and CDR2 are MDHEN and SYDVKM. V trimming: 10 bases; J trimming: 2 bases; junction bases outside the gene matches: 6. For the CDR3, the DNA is TGTGCCACCTCCCGGACAGGGAACTATGGCTACACCTTC. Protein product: CATSRTGNYGYTF.

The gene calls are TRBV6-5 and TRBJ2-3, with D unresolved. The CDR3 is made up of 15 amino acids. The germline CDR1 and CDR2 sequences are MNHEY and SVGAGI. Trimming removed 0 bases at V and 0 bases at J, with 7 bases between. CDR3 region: CASSYSAISTDTQYF. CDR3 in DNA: TGTGCCAGCAGTTACTCGGCAATAAGCACAGATACGCAGTATTTT.

CDR3: CASSRVTRDRGDEQYF. The CDR3 nucleotides read TGTGCCAGCAGCCGAGTGACCCGGGACAGGGGCGACGAGCAGTACTTC. The genes are TRBV3-1 (or the pseudogene TRBV3-2) and TRBJ2-7; 10 bases are shared with TRBD1. Looked up from germline, CDR1 is LGHDT and CDR2 is YNNKEL (reference sequence). Germline trimming cut 4 bases from V and 5 bases from J; bases unmatched to any gene: 11. This CDR3 is 16 amino acids long.

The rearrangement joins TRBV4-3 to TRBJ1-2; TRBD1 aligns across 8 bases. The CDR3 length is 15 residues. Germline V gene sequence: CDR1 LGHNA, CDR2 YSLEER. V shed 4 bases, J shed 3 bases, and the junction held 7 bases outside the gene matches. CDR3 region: CASSPLVTGDYGYTF. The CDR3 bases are TGCGCCAGCAGCCCCCTCGTGACAGGGGACTATGGCTACACCTTC.

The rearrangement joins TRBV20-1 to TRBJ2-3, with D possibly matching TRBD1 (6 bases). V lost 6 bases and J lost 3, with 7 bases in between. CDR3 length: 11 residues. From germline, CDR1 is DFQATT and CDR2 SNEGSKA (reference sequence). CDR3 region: CSATGTDTQYF. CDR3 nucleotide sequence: TGCAGTGCGACAGGAACAGATACGCAGTATTTT.

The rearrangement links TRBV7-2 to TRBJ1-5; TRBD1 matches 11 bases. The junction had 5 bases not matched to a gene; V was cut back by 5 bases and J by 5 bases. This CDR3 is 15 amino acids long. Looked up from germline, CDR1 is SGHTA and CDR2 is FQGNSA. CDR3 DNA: TGTGCCAGCAGCAAGGACAGGGGGCGGTATCAGCCCCAGCATTTT. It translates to CASSKDRGRYQPQHF.

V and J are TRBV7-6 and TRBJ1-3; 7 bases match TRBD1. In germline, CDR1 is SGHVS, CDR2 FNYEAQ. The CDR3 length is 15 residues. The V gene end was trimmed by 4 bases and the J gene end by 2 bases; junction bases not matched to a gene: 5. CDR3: CASSSGGEAGNTIYF. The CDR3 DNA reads TGTGCCAGCAGCTCAGGGGGTGAAGCTGGAAACACCATATATTTT.

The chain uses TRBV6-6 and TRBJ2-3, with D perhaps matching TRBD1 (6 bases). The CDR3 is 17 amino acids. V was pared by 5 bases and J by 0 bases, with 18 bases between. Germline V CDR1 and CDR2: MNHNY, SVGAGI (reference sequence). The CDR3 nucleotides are TGTGCCAGCAGTCTACTTAACAGGGTACTTAGCACAGATACGCAGTATTTT. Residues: CASSLLNRVLSTDTQYF.

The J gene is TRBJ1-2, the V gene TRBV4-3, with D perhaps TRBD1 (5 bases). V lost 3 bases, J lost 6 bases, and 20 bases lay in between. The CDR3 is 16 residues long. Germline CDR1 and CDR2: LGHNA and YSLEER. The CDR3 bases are TGCGCCAGCAGCCAGGAATTCCGGGGAGGGACTAATGGCTACACCTTC. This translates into CASSQEFRGGTNGYTF.

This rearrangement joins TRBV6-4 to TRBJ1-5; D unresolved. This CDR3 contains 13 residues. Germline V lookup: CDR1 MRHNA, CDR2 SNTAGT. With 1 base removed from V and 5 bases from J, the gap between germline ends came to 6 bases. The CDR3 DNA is TGTGCCAGCAGTGACTGGGCCGATCAGCCCCAGCATTTT. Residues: CASSDWADQPQHF.

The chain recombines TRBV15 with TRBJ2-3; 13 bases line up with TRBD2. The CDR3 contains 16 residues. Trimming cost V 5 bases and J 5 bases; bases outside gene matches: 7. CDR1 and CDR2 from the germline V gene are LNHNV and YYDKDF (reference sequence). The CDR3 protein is CATSYTSGGARDTQYF. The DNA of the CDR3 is TGTGCCACCAGCTATACTAGCGGGGGGGCCAGAGATACGCAGTATTTT.